This T cell receptor beta chain was sequenced in a study of somatic mutations in cytotoxic T cells in rheumatoid arthritis. Study summary: Patient blood was drawn as 30 ml EDTA; the draw came right after diagnosis and before any treatment.

The CDR3 consists of 13 residues. The germline V gene has CDR1 PRHDT and CDR2 FYEKMQ (reference sequence). Germline trimming cut 4 bases from V and 5 bases from J; bases unmatched to any gene: 4. Profiled with immunoSEQ multiplex PCR; TCRdb holds only in-frame clones, not every one. This sample carries fewer than 11,000 clones, around four fifths of them seen once, and the ten largest clones take around 8%. Study-wide results and caveats: CD8+ clonality rose with age in rheumatoid arthritis patients, not healthy controls.

Points on this clone: Its antigen remains unidentified.

The clonotype was recovered from an adult with rheumatoid arthritis. This chain joins TRBV13 and TRBJ2-5, with 7 positions matching TRBD1. Sequencing was performed on CD8+ T cells sorted from blood. The CDR3 region has the DNA TGTGCCAGCAGCTCAGACAGGGAGGAGACCCAGTACTTC. It codes for CASSSDREETQYF.